Listed here is a single T cell receptor (beta chain). These data belong to a study of cytomegalovirus exposure and HLA in healthy donors. The CDR3 contains 15 residues. With V trimmed by 4 bases and J by 6 bases, 10 bases remained unmatched. The germline V gene has CDR1 MNHEY and CDR2 SMNVEV (reference sequence). The repertoire was sequenced with immunoSEQ multiplex PCR; TCRdb's copy has only in-frame clones and lacks some. This table holds more than 95,000 clones, more than 95% found once. Sequenced material: PBMCs. The chain combines TRBV27 with TRBJ2-7, with 9 bases lining up with TRBD1. The receptor comes from a man aged 18 to 35 in good health and CMV-seronegative. CDR3 region: CASSSAGTGNREQYF. CDR3 DNA: TGTGCCAGCAGTTCTGCCGGGACAGGGAATCGCGAGCAGTACTTC.